A single TCR beta chain is shown here with its context. These data belong to a study of Ad26.COV2.S vaccination and SARS-CoV-2 variants. Whole-study context: The Ad26.COV2.S arm of the COV1001 trial was where the donor was placed. Into the muscle, Ad26.COV2.S was dosed once or twice, 56 days apart.

Sample treatment: about 20 received Ad26.COV2.S at low or high dose, single or two shots; 5 received placebo; per-sample allocation not given. Sampling happened 63 days after the first vaccine or placebo injection. Boston hosted the donor, who was an adult aged 18-55 years. With 7 bases removed from V and 4 bases from J, the gap between germline ends came to 14 bases. Germline V CDR1 and CDR2: SGHRS, YFSETQ. CDR3 length equals 13 residues. Assay: immunoSEQ multiplex PCR; the TCRdb copy retains only in-frame clones and omits some. The data contain about 680,000 clones, more than 70% of them singletons.

The sequence was obtained from a person between 18 and 60 years old who received the Ad26.COV2.S COVID-19 vaccine or a placebo. Specimen: peripheral blood, collected in a trial of Ad26.COV2.S vaccine versus placebo. The chain is built from TRBV5-1 and TRBJ1-2; tentative D call: TRBD1 (5 bases). The CDR3 region is CASEGQEGYGYTF. The CDR3 bases are TGCGCCAGCGAAGGACAAGAAGGCTATGGCTACACCTTC.